The 20 T cell receptor beta chains reported below all come from one sample, sequenced in a study of T cells in Graves' hyperthyroidism and ophthalmopathy. RNA transcripts served as the template for amplifying TCR beta CDR3 regions. RT-PCR in the first round (using the HTBI primer set) targeted the TCR CDR3. In TCRdb, the multiplex PCR reads were re-called with MiXCR into one record per CDR3 protein. The data hold approximately 410,000 distinct CDR3 sequences, with under 15% observed a single time. The sequenced sample consisted of blood. These receptors all come from a young man with Graves' ophthalmopathy.

About this clonotype: Since a much larger clone is just one base distant, this may be a read error. The rearrangement uses TRBV13 and TRBJ2-5; 10 bases align to TRBD2. CDR3 size: 16 residues. Looked up from germline, CDR1 is PRHDT and CDR2 is FYEKMQ (reference sequence). V was clipped by 2 bases and J by 9 bases; unmatched bases: 12. CDR3 in DNA: TGTGCCAGCAGCTTAAGGGCTAGCGGGAGAAGTGAGGCCCAGTACTTC. Translation gives CASSLRASGRSEAQYF.

The chain joins TRBV30 to TRBJ2-2; D possibly uses TRBD1 or TRBD2 (5 bases each). The V end lost 6 bases, the J end lost 2 bases, and 16 bases lay between the germline ends. The CDR3 has 15 residues. From germline, CDR1 is GTSNPN and CDR2 SVGIG (reference sequence). This chain's CDR3 is CACTYGGPNTGELFF. CDR3 DNA sequence: TGTGCCTGTACCTATGGGGGACCCAACACCGGGGAGCTGTTTTTT.

This clonotype was counted many times. The chain employs TRBV7-9 and TRBJ2-1; D not resolved. The length of the CDR3 is 12 residues. The V gene's germline CDR1 is SEHNR and CDR2 FQNEAQ (reference sequence). The V end was cut by 2 bases, the J end by 6 bases, with 5 bases between. The chain's CDR3 is CASSLSPNEQFF. The CDR3 DNA reads TGTGCCAGCAGCTTATCCCCCAATGAGCAGTTCTTC.

Many counts were recorded for this clonotype. This chain uses TRBV7-9 with TRBJ2-3; D perhaps matches TRBD1 (5 bases). With 8 bases removed from V and 5 bases from J, the gap between germline ends came to 23 bases. The CDR3 spans 16 residues. Per the germline V gene, CDR1 is SEHNR and CDR2 is FQNEAQ (reference sequence). The CDR3, as DNA: TGTGCCAGCTACCTAGGTTGGGCAGGGTCCGGAGATACGCAGTATTTT. This codes for CASYLGWAGSGDTQYF. Full variable domain (rest looked up from reference TRBV7-9 and TRBJ2-3): DTGVSQNPRHKITKRGQNVTFRCDPISEHNRLYWYRQTLGQGPEFLTYFQNEAQLEKSRLLSDRFSAERPKGSFSTLEIQRTEQGDSAMYLCASYLGWAGSGDTQYFGPGTRLTVL.

The chain links TRBV6-6 to TRBJ2-3, with unresolved D. From germline, CDR1 is MNHNY and CDR2 SVGAGI (reference sequence). The V and J ends lost 2 bases and 3 bases respectively, with 21 bases between them. The CDR3 sequence is 18 residues long. The CDR3 is CASSYRVVRSAATDTQYF. The CDR3 nucleotides are TGTGCCAGCAGTTACCGGGTGGTCCGCTCGGCGGCTACAGATACGCAGTATTTT.

This clonotype has at least ten counts. The J gene is TRBJ1-2, the V gene TRBV12-3 or TRBV12-4, with D unresolved. Trimming took 6 bases from V and 7 from J, leaving 15 bases between them. The CDR3 contains 13 residues. The CDR3 is CASSLGGLGGYTF. CDR3 sequence (DNA): TGTGCCAGCAGCTTGGGTGGGTTAGGTGGCTACACCTTC.

This clonotype occurred a few times. The chain is built from TRBV30 and TRBJ2-5; D may be TRBD1 (6 bases). Looked up from germline, CDR1 is GTSNPN and CDR2 is SVGIG (reference sequence). Between the trimmed V and J ends, which lost 2 bases and 1 base, there was a span of 14 bases. This CDR3 has 15 amino acids. CDR3: CAWSPPGHFQETQYF. In DNA form, the CDR3 reads TGTGCCTGGAGTCCCCCGGGACACTTCCAAGAGACCCAGTACTTC.

This clonotype was recorded many times. The chain recombines TRBV12-3 or TRBV12-4 with TRBJ1-3; TRBD1 matches 7 bases. The V segment lost 4 bases and the J segment 2 bases; nucleotides outside the gene matches: 8. There are 16 residues in the CDR3. CDR3 loop: CASSSRQGGPGNTIYF. The DNA of the CDR3 is TGTGCCAGCAGTTCCCGACAGGGAGGGCCTGGAAACACCATATATTTT.

This clonotype was recorded many times. This sequence joins TRBV4-2 and TRBJ2-4; a possible D gene is TRBD2 (6 bases). The CDR3 has 14 amino acids. CDR1 LGHNA and CDR2 YNFKEQ come from the germline V gene. The V end lost 1 base, the J end lost 4 bases, and 8 bases lay between the germline ends. The CDR3 DNA reads TGTGCCAGCAGCCAAGCGGAGGGAAAAAACATTCAGTACTTC. It codes for CASSQAEGKNIQYF.

The V and J genes are TRBV6-5 and TRBJ1-2; TRBD1 agrees at 7 bases. Germline V CDR1 and CDR2: MNHEY, SVGAGI. CDR3 size: 16 residues. V dropped 1 base and J dropped 6; count of bases not matched to a gene: 11. The CDR3 region is CASSYFLRGTMDGYTF. DNA for the CDR3: TGTGCCAGCAGTTACTTTCTCAGGGGGACAATGGATGGCTACACCTTC.

In this sample, this clonotype turned up many times. The chain has TRBV29-1 and TRBJ1-1; possibly TRBD1 for D (5 bases). This CDR3 region has 13 residues. CDR1 is SQVTM, CDR2 ANQGSEA, per germline. Trimming pared 2 bases from V and 6 bases from J, leaving 13 bases between. CDR3 loop: CSVETTHRSEAFF. The CDR3 coding sequence is TGCAGCGTTGAAACCACTCACAGGTCTGAAGCTTTCTTT. Full variable domain (rest looked up from reference TRBV29-1 and TRBJ1-1): SAVISQKPSRDICQRGTSLTIQCQVDSQVTMMFWYRQQPGQSLTLIATANQGSEATYESGFVIDKFPISRPNLTFSTLTVSNMSPEDSSIYLCSVETTHRSEAFFGQGTRLTVV.

This clonotype has ten or more counts. The V gene is TRBV30, the J gene TRBJ2-1; D unclear. The CDR3 totals 14 residues. V lost 2 bases and J lost 6, with 14 bases in between. CDR1 and CDR2 (germline): GTSNPN, SVGIG (reference sequence). DNA for the CDR3: TGTGCCTGGAGTACGGTAGGTCGGTTCAATGAGCAGTTCTTC. Amino acids: CAWSTVGRFNEQFF.

V and J are TRBV20-1 and TRBJ2-7, with D perhaps TRBD2 (6 bases). The CDR3 totals 14 residues. From germline, CDR1 is DFQATT and CDR2 SNEGSKA (reference sequence). V was cut by 3 bases and J by 4 bases, with 16 bases left in between. In DNA, the CDR3 is TGCAGTGCTAGGGGGACGGGGGAAAGATACGAGCAGTACTTC. Translated: CSARGTGERYEQYF.

Many counts were recorded for this clonotype. The chain couples TRBV20-1 to TRBJ2-1; tentative D call: TRBD2 (5 bases). V was cut by 6 bases and J by 4 bases, with 10 bases left in between. This CDR3 has 12 amino acids. Germline lookup yields CDR1 DFQATT and CDR2 SNEGSKA (reference sequence). CDR3 residues: CSAREFYNEQFF. The CDR3 nucleotides are TGCAGTGCAAGGGAGTTTTACAATGAGCAGTTCTTC.

J is TRBJ1-5 and V is TRBV20-1; TRBD1 matches at 8 bases. The CDR3 runs to 15 residues. Looked up from germline, CDR1 is DFQATT and CDR2 is SNEGSKA (reference sequence). Germline trimming cut 0 bases from V and 5 bases from J; bases unmatched to any gene: 6. The CDR3 is CSAREPTGADQPQHF. The CDR3 DNA reads TGCAGTGCTAGAGAACCGACAGGGGCGGATCAGCCCCAGCATTTT.

This clonotype came up many times. The rearrangement links TRBV20-1 to TRBJ2-3; D may correspond to TRBD1 or TRBD2 (5 bases each). This CDR3 region has 13 residues. CDR1 DFQATT and CDR2 SNEGSKA come from the germline V gene (reference sequence). V was clipped by 5 bases and J by 2 bases, with 11 bases between them. CDR3 in DNA: TGCAGTGCTCAAGGGACCACCACAGATACGCAGTATTTT. As protein: CSAQGTTTDTQYF.

The chain uses TRBV19 and TRBJ1-5, with TRBD1 matching over 8 bases. The CDR3 is 15 residues long. Germline CDR1 and CDR2: LNHDA and SQIVND (reference sequence). V shed 5 bases and J 2 bases; nucleotides not matched to a gene: 5. The CDR3 DNA is TGTGCCAGTAGTGAAATGACAGGGGGCAATCAGCCCCAGCATTTT. It codes for CASSEMTGGNQPQHF.

The chain has TRBV20-1 and TRBJ2-5, with D possibly being TRBD1 or TRBD2 (6 bases each). From germline, CDR1 is DFQATT and CDR2 SNEGSKA (reference sequence). CDR3 length: 19 amino acids. V gave up 5 bases and J gave up 5 bases, with 33 bases separating them. CDR3 protein: CSASQDRGRSRFLGETQYF. For the CDR3, the DNA is TGCAGTGCTTCACAGGATAGGGGGAGGAGCAGATTTCTGGGGGAGACCCAGTACTTC.

The CDR3 DNA follows: TGTGCCAGCAGCTGGGGGCGGGGTTTGTTGTATGGCTACACCTTC. Its protein product is CASSWGRGLLYGYTF. V and J are TRBV7-6 and TRBJ1-2, with a tentative D call TRBD1 (6 bases). Germline V CDR1 and CDR2: SGHVS, FNYEAQ. V was trimmed by 4 bases and J by 5 bases, leaving 17 bases between them. The CDR3 length is 15 residues. Filled out from reference TRBV7-6 and TRBJ1-2, the complete variable domain reads GAGVSQSPRYKVTKRGQDVALRCDPISGHVSLYWYRQALGQGPEFLTYFNYEAQQDKSGLPNDRFSAERPEGSISTLTIQRTEQRDSAMYRCASSWGRGLLYGYTFGSGTRLTVV.

The rearrangement links TRBV7-3 to TRBJ2-1; D ambiguous. This CDR3 spans 15 amino acids. V gave up 0 bases and J gave up 2 bases, with 8 bases separating them. CDR1 and CDR2 (germline): SGHTA, FQGTGA. CDR3 in DNA: TGTGCCAGCAGCTTAACGACTGGTGCCTACAATGAGCAGTTCTTC. Translation gives CASSLTTGAYNEQFF.